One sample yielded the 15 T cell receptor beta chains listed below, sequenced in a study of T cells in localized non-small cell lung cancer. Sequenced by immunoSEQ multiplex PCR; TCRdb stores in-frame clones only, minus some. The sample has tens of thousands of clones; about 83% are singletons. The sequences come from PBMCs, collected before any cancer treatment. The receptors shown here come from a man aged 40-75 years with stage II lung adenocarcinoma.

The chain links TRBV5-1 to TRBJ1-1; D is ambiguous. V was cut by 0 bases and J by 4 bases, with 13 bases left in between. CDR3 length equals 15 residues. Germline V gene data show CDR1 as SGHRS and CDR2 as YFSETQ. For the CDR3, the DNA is TGCGCCAGCAGCTTGGGTCCGTCCAGAGGCACTGAAGCTTTCTTT. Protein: CASSLGPSRGTEAFF.

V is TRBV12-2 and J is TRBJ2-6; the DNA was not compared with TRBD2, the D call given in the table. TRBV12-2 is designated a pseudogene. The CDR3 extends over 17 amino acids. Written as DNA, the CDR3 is TGTGCAAGTCGCTCAAACCCGGGTAACTCTGGGGCCAACGTCCTGACTTTC. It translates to CASRSNPGNSGANVLTF.

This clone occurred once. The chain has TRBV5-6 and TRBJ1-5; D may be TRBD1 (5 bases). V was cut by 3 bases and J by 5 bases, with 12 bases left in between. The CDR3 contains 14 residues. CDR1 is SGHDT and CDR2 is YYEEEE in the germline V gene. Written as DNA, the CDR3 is TGTGCCAGCAGCTGGGGGACGGCCGATCAGCCCCAGCATTTT. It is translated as CASSWGTADQPQHF.

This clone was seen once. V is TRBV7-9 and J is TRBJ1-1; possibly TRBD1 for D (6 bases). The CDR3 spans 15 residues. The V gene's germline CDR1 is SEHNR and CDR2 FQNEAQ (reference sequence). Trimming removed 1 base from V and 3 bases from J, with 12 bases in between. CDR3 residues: CASSLDRGRDTEAFF. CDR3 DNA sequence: TGTGCCAGCAGCTTAGATAGGGGGAGAGACACTGAAGCTTTCTTT.

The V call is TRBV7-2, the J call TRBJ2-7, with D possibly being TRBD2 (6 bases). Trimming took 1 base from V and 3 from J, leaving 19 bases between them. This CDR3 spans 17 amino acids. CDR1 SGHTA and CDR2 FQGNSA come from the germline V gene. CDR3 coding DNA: TGTGCCAGCAGCTTAGTTGGGGGAGGCGCTCTATACTACGAGCAGTACTTC. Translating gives CASSLVGGGALYYEQYF.

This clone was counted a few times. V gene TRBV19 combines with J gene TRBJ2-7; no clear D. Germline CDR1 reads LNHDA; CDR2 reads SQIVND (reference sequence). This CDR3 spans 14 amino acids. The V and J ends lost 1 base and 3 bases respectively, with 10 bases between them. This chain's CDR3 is CASSIGRFGYEQYF. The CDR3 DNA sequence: TGTGCCAGTAGTATAGGCAGGTTTGGCTACGAGCAGTACTTC.

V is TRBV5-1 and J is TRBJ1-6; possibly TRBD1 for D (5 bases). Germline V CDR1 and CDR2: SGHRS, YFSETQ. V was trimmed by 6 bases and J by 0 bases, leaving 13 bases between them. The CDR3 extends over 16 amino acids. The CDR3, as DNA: TGCGCCAGCACTTTGTCAGGGAGCTCCTATAATTCACCCCTCCACTTT. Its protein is CASTLSGSSYNSPLHF.

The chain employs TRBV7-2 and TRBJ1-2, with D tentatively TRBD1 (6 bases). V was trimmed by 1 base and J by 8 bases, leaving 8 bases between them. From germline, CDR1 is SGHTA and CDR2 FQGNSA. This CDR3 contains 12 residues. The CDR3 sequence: CASSLEGVGYTF. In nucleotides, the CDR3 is TGTGCCAGCAGCTTAGAGGGGGTGGGCTACACCTTC.

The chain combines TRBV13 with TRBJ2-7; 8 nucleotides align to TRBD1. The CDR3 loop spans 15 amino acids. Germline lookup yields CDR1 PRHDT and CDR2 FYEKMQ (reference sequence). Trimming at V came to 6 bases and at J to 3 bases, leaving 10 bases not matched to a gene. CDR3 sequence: CASSSNPGTGYEQYF. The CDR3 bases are TGTGCCAGCAGTTCTAACCCCGGGACAGGCTACGAGCAGTACTTC.

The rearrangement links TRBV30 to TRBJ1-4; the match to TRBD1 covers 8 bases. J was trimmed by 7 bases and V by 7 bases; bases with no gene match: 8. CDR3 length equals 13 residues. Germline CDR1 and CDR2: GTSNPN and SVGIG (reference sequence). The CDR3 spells CASEDRASEKLFF. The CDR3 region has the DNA TGTGCCTCCGAGGACAGGGCGAGTGAAAAACTGTTTTTT.

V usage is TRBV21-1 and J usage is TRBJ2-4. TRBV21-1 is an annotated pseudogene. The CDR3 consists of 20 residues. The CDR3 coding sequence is TGTGCCAGCAGCAAAGGGTCTGGCCGGAAAGATTCTATAGCCAAAAACATTCAGTACTTC. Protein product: CASSKGSGRKDSIAKNIQYF.

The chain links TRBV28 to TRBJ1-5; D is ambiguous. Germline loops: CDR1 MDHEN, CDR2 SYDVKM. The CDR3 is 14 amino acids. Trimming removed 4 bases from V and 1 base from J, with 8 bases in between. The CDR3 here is CASSYRRSNQPQHF. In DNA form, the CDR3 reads TGTGCCAGCAGTTATAGACGGAGCAATCAGCCCCAGCATTTT.

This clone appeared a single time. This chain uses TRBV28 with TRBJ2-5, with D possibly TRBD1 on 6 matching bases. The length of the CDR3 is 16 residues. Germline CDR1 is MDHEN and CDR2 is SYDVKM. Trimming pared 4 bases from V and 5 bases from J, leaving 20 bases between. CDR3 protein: CASSSSGLPRGETQYF. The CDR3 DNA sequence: TGTGCCAGCAGTTCCTCAGGGTTGCCGAGGGGGGAGACCCAGTACTTC.

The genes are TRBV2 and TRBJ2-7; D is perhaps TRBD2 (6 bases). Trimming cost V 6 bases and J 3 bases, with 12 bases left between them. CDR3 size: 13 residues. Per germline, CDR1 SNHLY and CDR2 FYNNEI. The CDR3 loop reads CASRGGRGYEQYF. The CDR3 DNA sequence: TGTGCCAGCAGGGGAGGTAGGGGCTACGAGCAGTACTTC.

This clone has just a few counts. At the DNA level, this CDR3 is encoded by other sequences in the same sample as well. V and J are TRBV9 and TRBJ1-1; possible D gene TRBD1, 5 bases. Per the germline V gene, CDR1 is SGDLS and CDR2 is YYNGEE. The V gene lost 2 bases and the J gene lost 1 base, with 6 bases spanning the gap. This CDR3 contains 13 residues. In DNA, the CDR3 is TGTGCCAGCAGCGTCACAGGGAACACTGAAGCTTTCTTT. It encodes CASSVTGNTEAFF. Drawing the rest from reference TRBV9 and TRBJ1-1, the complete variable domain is DSGVTQTPKHLITATGQRVTLRCSPRSGDLSVYWYQQSLDQGLQFLIQYYNGEERAKGNILERFSAQQFPDLHSELNLSSLELGDSALYFCASSVTGNTEAFFGQGTRLTVV.